This record looks at one TCR beta chain sequence and its context. Its target is not known. Germline V lookup: CDR1 SEHNR, CDR2 FQNEAQ (reference sequence). The CDR3 is 12 amino acids. TCRdb re-called the 5' RACE reads and gives one entry per CDR3 protein, without DNA. The listing records 150,000 to 180,000 distinct CDR3 sequences. The data stem from a study of T cells expressing NK-cell markers. Study context: Repertoires of TCR beta were obtained from T cells sorted as CD3+CD56+NKG2C+, CD3+CD56+NKG2C- and CD3+CD56-NKG2C+. Study findings and constraints: NKG2C+ dominant clonotype frequencies in about six donors were roughly 1.0-7.5% of CD8+ T cells.

The specimen sequenced was blood T cells: a sorted CD56 or NKG2C T cell subset, CD4+ or CD8+ T cells, or bulk PBMC T cells (not recorded which). This clonotype was obtained from a woman aged 45 to 65 in good health. The chain has TRBV7-9 and TRBJ2-7. The CDR3 here is CASQADIYEQYF.